These 3 T cell receptor beta chains share one sample of origin, sequenced in a study of CD8+CD57+ T cells in acquired aplastic anemia. Whoever was chosen for sequencing had shown CD8+CD57+ cell expansion by flow cytometry. CDR3 and TCR beta VDJ profiling relied on genomic DNA as the template. TCRdb re-analysed the reads in MiXCR, keeping a single row per CDR3 protein. The sample includes around 160,000 distinct CDR3 sequences, around half of them seen just once. Sample: sorted CD4+, CD8+, or CD8+CD57+ T cells (not recorded which) from PBMCs. Every receptor here comes from a human donor with aplastic anemia.

V usage is TRBV9 and J usage is TRBJ2-7; weak D call: TRBD2 (6 bases). This CDR3 is built from 16 residues. Per the germline V gene, CDR1 is SGDLS and CDR2 is YYNGEE. The ends were cut back, 1 base at V and 5 bases at J, with 19 bases in the middle. The CDR3 region is CASSVLESGAQNEQYF. The CDR3 nucleotides are TGTGCCAGCAGCGTACTAGAGTCGGGAGCCCAAAACGAGCAGTACTTC.

The V gene is TRBV10-1, the J gene TRBJ2-3; D perhaps matches TRBD1 (5 bases). The germline gives CDR1 WNHNN, CDR2 SYGVQD (reference sequence). The CDR3 extends over 12 amino acids. Trimming removed 6 bases from V and 4 bases from J, with 8 bases in between. The CDR3 DNA sequence: TGCGCCAGCAGCAGGGTCCCAGATACGCAGTATTTT. Protein product: CASSRVPDTQYF.

This clonotype occurred once. The V call is TRBV19, the J call TRBJ2-7; 8 nucleotides align to TRBD1. The V gene's germline CDR1 is LNHDA and CDR2 SQIVND (reference sequence). The V and J ends lost 7 bases and 3 bases, in that order; junction bases with no gene match: 8. CDR3 size: 14 residues. In DNA form, the CDR3 reads TGTGCCAGTACCCAGACAGGGGATTACTACGAGCAGTACTTC. Its translation is CASTQTGDYYEQYF. Supplemented by reference TRBV19 and TRBJ2-7, the full variable domain reads DGGITQSPKYLFRKEGQNVTLSCEQNLNHDAMYWYRQDPGQGLRLIYYSQIVNDFQKGDIAEGYSVSREKKESFPLTVTSAQKNPTAFYLCASTQTGDYYEQYFGPGTRLTVT.